These 12 T cell receptor beta chains share one sample of origin, sequenced in a study of regulatory T cells in long-lasting Graves disease. Time point defined: persistent/refractory GD, antithyroid drugs over 5 years with positive TRAb. Extracted RNA from PBMCs served as the source of the TCR library. Sequencing libraries for TCR beta were prepared with iRepertoire HTBI primers and Arm-PCR of CDR3 regions. In TCRdb, the multiplex PCR reads were re-called with MiXCR into one record per CDR3 protein. The table records about 470,000 distinct CDR3 sequences, 20% to 25% of them present only once. Sequencing was performed on peripheral blood mononuclear cells (PBMCs), taken when the disease was refractory, from a patient treated with antithyroid drugs. These receptors were obtained from a female donor with Graves disease.

This clonotype was seen many times. The V call is TRBV2, the J call TRBJ2-7; D remains unclear. The CDR3 runs to 12 residues. Trimming shortened V by 10 bases and J by 2 bases, and 12 bases separated the two germline ends. Germline V gene lookup returns CDR1 SNHLY and CDR2 FYNNEI. Here the CDR3 DNA reads TGTGCCATCCGGCGCGCAACCTACGAGCAGTACTTC. This translates into CAIRRATYEQYF.

In the case of this clonotype: A much bigger clone sits one base away, suggesting this may be a read error. This chain uses TRBV2 with TRBJ2-7; the D gene could be TRBD1 or TRBD2 (5 bases each). CDR3 length: 15 amino acids. Germline CDR1 and CDR2: SNHLY and FYNNEI. DNA for the CDR3: TGTGCCAGCAGTCCTGCACCGGGACGATTAAACGAGCAGCACTTC. It is translated as CASSPAPGRLNEQHF.

This clonotype appeared many times. The chain couples TRBV30 to TRBJ1-4; maybe TRBD1 (6 bases). The CDR3 loop spans 13 amino acids. Trimming removed 1 base at V and 8 bases at J, with 11 bases between. CDR1 GTSNPN and CDR2 SVGIG come from the germline V gene (reference sequence). CDR3 bases: TGTGCCTGGAGTGGTTCGACAGGAGAAAAACTGTTTTTT. Amino acid sequence: CAWSGSTGEKLFF.

This clonotype was detected many times. The chain recombines TRBV2 with TRBJ1-2, with D perhaps TRBD1 (6 bases). The V and J ends lost 5 bases and 4 bases respectively, with 17 bases between them. The CDR3 length is 15 residues. Germline V lookup: CDR1 SNHLY, CDR2 FYNNEI. The DNA of the CDR3 is TGTGCCAGCAGTTTTTCAGGGGTGGTTCCCTATGGCTACACCTTC. It encodes CASSFSGVVPYGYTF. Using reference TRBV2 and TRBJ1-2 for the parts outside the CDR3, the full variable domain is EPEVTQTPSHQVTQMGQEVILRCVPISNHLYFYWYRQILGQKVEFLVSFYNNEISEKSEIFDDQFSVERPDGSNFTLKIRSTKLEDSAMYFCASSFSGVVPYGYTFGSGTRLTVV.

The V and J genes are TRBV28 and TRBJ2-7; D is perhaps TRBD1 (6 bases). This CDR3 region has 14 residues. Germline assignment: CDR1 MDHEN and CDR2 SYDVKM. Deletions cut 3 bases from V and 3 bases from J, with 12 bases between. For the CDR3, the DNA is TGTGCCAGCAGTTTGCAGGGGCTTGTCTACGAGCAGTACTTC. Translation gives CASSLQGLVYEQYF. The full variable domain, in which reference TRBV28 and TRBJ2-7 provide the parts outside the CDR3, is DVKVTQSSRYLVKRTGEKVFLECVQDMDHENMFWYRQDPGLGLRLIYFSYDVKMKEKGDIPEGYSVSREKKERFSLILESASTNQTSMYLCASSLQGLVYEQYFGPGTRLTVT.

This clonotype was counted between two and nine times. A clone one base away is much larger, so this may be a read error. This rearrangement joins TRBV12-3 or TRBV12-4 to TRBJ1-6; D might be TRBD1 (6 bases). This CDR3 contains 14 residues. The chain's CDR3 is CASRLTGPQSPLRF. The CDR3 DNA is TGTGCCAGCAGACTAACAGGGCCGCAATCACCCCTCCGCTTT.

A few counts support this clonotype. The chain is built from TRBV12-3 or TRBV12-4 and TRBJ2-7; TRBD2 might be the D (6 bases). This CDR3 region has 15 residues. The V and J ends lost 3 bases and 1 base respectively, with 13 bases between them. The DNA of the CDR3 is TGTGCCAGCAGTTTCCGTAGCGGACCGTCCTACGAGCAGTACTTC. Amino acids: CASSFRSGPSYEQYF.

This clonotype showed up just a few times. This chain links TRBV5-6 with TRBJ2-7; tentative D call: TRBD2 (7 bases). The CDR3 totals 15 residues. Trimming took off 3 bases at V and 3 bases at J, with 16 bases between the two ends. Germline values: CDR1 SGHDT, CDR2 YYEEEE. Written as DNA, the CDR3 is TGTGCCAGCAGCTCCCGGGGGGCCGGAAGCTACGAGCAGTACTTC. The encoded protein is CASSSRGAGSYEQYF.

This clonotype was seen ten or more times. The chain couples TRBV12-3 or TRBV12-4 to TRBJ2-2, with D perhaps matching TRBD1 (6 bases). This CDR3 region has 14 residues. V lost 2 bases and J 3 bases, leaving 7 bases between the germline ends. For the CDR3, the DNA is TGTGCCAGCAGTTTACAGGGGCACACCGGGGAGCTGTTTTTT. Translating it yields CASSLQGHTGELFF.

This clonotype has ten or more counts. The chain carries TRBV12-3 or TRBV12-4 and TRBJ2-4; D not certain. V dropped 5 bases and J dropped 8 bases, with 10 bases sitting between them. The CDR3 has 12 residues. The CDR3 DNA follows: TGTGCCAGCAGTCCATACAAGGACATTCAGTACTTC. It encodes CASSPYKDIQYF.

This clonotype was recorded a few times. The chain is built from TRBV19 and TRBJ1-5, with a tentative D call TRBD1 (5 bases). V was trimmed by 2 bases and J by 7 bases, leaving 12 bases between them. Germline V gene data show CDR1 as LNHDA and CDR2 as SQIVND (reference sequence). The CDR3 spans 14 residues. CDR3 amino acids: CASSISRADQPQHF. The CDR3 DNA sequence: TGTGCCAGTAGTATAAGCAGGGCGGACCAGCCCCAGCATTTT.

This clonotype was detected ten times or more. CDR3 protein: CASRTGIPNYGYTF. Here the CDR3 DNA reads TGTGCCAGCAGGACAGGGATCCCTAACTATGGCTACACCTTC. V usage is TRBV2 and J usage is TRBJ1-2; the match to TRBD1 covers 7 bases. The germline V gene has CDR1 SNHLY and CDR2 FYNNEI. The CDR3 runs 14 residues. V was clipped by 6 bases and J by 0 bases; unmatched bases: 4.